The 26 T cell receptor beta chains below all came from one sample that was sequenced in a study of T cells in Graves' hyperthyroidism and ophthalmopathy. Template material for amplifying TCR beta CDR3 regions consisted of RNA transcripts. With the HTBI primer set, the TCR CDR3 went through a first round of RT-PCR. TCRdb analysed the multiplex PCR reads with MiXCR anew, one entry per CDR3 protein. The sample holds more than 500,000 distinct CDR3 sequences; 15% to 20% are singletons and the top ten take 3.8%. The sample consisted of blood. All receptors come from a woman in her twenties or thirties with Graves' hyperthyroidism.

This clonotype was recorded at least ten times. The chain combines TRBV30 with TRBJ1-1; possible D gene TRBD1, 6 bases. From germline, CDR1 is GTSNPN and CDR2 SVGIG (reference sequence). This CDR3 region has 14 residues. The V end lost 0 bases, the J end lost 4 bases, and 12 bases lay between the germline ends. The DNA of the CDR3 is TGTGCCTGGAGTGTAGGGGGAGGGGGCACTGAAGCTTTCTTT. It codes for CAWSVGGGGTEAFF.

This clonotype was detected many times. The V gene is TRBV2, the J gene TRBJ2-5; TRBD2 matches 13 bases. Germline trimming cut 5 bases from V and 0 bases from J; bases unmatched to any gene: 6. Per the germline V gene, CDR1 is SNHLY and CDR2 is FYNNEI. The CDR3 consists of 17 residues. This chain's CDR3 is CASSTSGRALNQETQYF. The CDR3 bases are TGTGCCAGCAGTACTAGCGGGAGGGCCCTTAACCAAGAGACCCAGTACTTC.

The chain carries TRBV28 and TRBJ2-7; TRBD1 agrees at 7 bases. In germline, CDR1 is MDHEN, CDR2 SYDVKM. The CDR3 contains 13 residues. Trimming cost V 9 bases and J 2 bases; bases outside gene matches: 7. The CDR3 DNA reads TGTGCCAGTGTAGGACAGGCACCCTACGAGCAGTACTTC. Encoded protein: CASVGQAPYEQYF.

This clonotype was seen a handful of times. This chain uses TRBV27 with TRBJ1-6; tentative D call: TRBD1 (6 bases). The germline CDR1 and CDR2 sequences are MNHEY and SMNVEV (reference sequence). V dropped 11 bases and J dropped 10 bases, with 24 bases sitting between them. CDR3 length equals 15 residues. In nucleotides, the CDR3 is TGTGCCGGGGACACAATTCACAGTGGGTGCTCACCCCTCCACTTT. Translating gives CAGDTIHSGCSPLHF.

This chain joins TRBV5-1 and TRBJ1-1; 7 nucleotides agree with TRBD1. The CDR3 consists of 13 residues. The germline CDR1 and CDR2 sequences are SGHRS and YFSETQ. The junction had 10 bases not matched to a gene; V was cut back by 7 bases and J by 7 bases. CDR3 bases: TGCGCCAGCGGACGACAGGGTCAGGATGAAGCTTTCTTT. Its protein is CASGRQGQDEAFF.

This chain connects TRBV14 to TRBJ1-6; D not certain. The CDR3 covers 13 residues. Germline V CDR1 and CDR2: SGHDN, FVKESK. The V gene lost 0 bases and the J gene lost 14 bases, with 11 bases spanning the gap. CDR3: CASSQDSSVSLHF. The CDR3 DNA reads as TGTGCCAGCAGCCAAGATAGTTCCGTTTCCCTCCACTTT.

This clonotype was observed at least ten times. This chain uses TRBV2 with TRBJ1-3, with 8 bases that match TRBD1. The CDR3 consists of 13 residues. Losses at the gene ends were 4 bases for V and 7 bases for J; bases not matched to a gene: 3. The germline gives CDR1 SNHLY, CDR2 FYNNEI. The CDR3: CASSVRQGNTIYF. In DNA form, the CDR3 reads TGTGCCAGCAGTGTCCGACAGGGGAACACCATATATTTT.

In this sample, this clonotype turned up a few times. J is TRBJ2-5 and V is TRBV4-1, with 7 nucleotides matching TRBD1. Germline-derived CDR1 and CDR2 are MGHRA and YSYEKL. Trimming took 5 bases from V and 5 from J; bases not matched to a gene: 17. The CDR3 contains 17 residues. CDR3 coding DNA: TGCGCCAGCAGCAAGCTTAAAGGGACAGCCCGGGTGGAGACCCAGTACTTC. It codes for CASSKLKGTARVETQYF.

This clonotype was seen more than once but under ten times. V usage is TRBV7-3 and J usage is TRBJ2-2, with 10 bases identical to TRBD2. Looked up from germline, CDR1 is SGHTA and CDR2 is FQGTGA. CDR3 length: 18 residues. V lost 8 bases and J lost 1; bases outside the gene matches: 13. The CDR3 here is CASYLKGSGRVNTGELFF. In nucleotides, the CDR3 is TGTGCCAGCTACCTAAAGGGGAGCGGGAGGGTGAACACCGGGGAGCTGTTTTTT.

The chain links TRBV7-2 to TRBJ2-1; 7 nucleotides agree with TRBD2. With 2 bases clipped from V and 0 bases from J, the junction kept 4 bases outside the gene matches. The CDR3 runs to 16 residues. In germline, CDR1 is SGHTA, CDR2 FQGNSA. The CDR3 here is CASSLQSGASYNEQFF. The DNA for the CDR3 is TGTGCCAGCAGCTTACAGAGCGGGGCCTCCTACAATGAGCAGTTCTTC. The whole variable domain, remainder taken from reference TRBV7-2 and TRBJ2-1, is GAGVSQSPSNKVTEKGKDVELRCDPISGHTALYWYRQSLGQGLEFLIYFQGNSAPDKSGLPSDRFSAERTGGSVSTLTIQRTQQEDSAVYLCASSLQSGASYNEQFFGPGTRLTVL.

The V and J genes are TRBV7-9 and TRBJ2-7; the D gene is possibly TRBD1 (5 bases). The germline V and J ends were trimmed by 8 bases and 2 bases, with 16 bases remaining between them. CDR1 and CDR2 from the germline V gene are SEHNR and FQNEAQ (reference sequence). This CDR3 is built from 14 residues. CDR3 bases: TGTGCCAGCGGAACTTCTATAGGGGCCTACGAGCAGTACTTC. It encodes CASGTSIGAYEQYF.

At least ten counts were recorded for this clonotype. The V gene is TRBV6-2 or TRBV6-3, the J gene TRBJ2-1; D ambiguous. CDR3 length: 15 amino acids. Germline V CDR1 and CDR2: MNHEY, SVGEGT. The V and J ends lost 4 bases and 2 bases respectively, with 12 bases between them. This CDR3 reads CASSFEGSPYNEQFF. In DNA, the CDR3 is TGTGCCAGCAGTTTCGAAGGTTCCCCCTACAATGAGCAGTTCTTC.

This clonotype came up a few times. The CDR3 region is CASSLSQGENIQYF. CDR3 nucleotide sequence: TGTGCCAGCAGTTTATCCCAGGGGGAAAACATTCAGTACTTC. J is TRBJ2-4 and V is TRBV12-3 or TRBV12-4, with 7 bases aligning to TRBD1. V shed 2 bases and J 5 bases; nucleotides not matched to a gene: 3. The CDR3 covers 14 residues.

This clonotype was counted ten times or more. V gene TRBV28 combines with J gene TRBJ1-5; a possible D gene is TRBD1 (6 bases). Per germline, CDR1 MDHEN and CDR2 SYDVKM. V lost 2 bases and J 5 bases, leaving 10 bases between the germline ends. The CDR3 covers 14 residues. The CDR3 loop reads CASSLGQPYQPQHF. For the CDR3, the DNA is TGTGCCAGCAGTTTAGGACAGCCGTATCAGCCCCAGCATTTT. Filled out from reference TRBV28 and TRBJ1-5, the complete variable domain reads DVKVTQSSRYLVKRTGEKVFLECVQDMDHENMFWYRQDPGLGLRLIYFSYDVKMKEKGDIPEGYSVSREKKERFSLILESASTNQTSMYLCASSLGQPYQPQHFGDGTRLSIL.

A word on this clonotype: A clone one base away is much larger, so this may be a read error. The CDR3 spells CAWSVRRLAGALTGELLF. DNA of the CDR3: TGTGCCTGGAGTGTACGAAGACTAGCGGGAGCTCTGACCGGGGAGCTGCTTTTT. This chain connects TRBV30 to TRBJ2-2, with 12 bases identical to TRBD2. The germline V gene has CDR1 GTSNPN and CDR2 SVGIG (reference sequence). This CDR3 has 18 residues.

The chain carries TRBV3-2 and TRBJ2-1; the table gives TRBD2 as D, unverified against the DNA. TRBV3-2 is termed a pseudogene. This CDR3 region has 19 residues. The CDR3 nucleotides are TGTGCCAGCAGCCAAGATATCCCTAGCGGGAGACTTTCCTACAATGAGCAGTTCTTC. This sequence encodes CASSQDIPSGRLSYNEQFF.

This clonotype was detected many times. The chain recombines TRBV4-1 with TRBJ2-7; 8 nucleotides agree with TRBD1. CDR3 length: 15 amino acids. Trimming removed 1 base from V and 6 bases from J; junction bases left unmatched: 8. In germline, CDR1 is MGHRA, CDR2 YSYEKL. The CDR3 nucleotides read TGCGCCAGCAGCCAAGTTGGACAGGGTAGGGGCGAGCAGTACTTC. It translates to CASSQVGQGRGEQYF.

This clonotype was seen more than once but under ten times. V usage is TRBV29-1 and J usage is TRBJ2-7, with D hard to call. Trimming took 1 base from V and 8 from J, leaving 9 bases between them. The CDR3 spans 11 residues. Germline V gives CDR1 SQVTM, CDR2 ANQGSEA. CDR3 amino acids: CSVEVGLKQYF. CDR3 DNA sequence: TGCAGCGTTGAAGTTGGTCTTAAGCAGTACTTC.

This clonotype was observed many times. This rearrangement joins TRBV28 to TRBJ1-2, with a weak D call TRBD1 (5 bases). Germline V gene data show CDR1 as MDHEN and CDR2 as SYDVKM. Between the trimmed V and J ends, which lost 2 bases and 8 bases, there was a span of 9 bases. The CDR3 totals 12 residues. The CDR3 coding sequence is TGTGCCAGCAGTTTAGCAAGGGACGGCTACACCTTC. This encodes CASSLARDGYTF.

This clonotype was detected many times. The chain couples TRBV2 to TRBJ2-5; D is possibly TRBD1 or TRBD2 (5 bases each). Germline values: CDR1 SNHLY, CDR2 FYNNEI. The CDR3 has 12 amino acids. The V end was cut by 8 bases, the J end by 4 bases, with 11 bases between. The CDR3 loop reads CASARGGETQYF. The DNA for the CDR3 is TGTGCCAGCGCGAGGGGTGGAGAGACCCAGTACTTC.

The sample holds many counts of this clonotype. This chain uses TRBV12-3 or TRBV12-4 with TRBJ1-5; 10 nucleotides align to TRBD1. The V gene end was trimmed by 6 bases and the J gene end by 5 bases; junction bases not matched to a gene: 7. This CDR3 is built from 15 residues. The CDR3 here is CASRPRGQGYQPQHF. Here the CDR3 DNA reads TGTGCCAGCAGACCGCGGGGACAGGGGTATCAGCCCCAGCATTTT.

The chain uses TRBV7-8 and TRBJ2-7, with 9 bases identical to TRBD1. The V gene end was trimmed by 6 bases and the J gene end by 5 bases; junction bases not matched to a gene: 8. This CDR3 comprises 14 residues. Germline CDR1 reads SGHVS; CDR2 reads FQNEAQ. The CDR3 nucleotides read TGTGCCAGCAGACCTGGGACAGGGTTTCACGAGCAGTACTTC. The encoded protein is CASRPGTGFHEQYF. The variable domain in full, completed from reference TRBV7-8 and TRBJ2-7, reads GAGVSQSPRYKVAKRGQDVALRCDPISGHVSLFWYQQALGQGPEFLTYFQNEAQLDKSGLPSDRFFAERPEGSVSTLKIQRTQQEDSAVYLCASRPGTGFHEQYFGPGTRLTVT.

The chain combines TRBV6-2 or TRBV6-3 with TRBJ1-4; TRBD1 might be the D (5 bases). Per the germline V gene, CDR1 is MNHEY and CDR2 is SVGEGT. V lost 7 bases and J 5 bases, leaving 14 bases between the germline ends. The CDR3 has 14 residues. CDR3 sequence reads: CASNRRGTNEKLFF. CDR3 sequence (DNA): TGTGCCAGCAATAGGAGGGGTACCAATGAAAAACTGTTTTTT.

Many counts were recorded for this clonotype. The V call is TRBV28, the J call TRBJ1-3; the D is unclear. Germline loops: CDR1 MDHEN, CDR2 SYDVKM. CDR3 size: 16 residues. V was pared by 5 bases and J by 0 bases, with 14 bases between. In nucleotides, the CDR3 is TGTGCCAGCAGTCCCTATTCCGCAGGCTCTGGAAACACCATATATTTT. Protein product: CASSPYSAGSGNTIYF.

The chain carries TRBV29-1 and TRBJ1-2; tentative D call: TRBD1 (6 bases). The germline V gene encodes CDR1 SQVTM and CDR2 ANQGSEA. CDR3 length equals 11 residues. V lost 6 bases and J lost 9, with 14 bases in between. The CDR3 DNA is TGCAGCGTCGCACAGGGTACGAGCTACACCTTC. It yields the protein CSVAQGTSYTF.

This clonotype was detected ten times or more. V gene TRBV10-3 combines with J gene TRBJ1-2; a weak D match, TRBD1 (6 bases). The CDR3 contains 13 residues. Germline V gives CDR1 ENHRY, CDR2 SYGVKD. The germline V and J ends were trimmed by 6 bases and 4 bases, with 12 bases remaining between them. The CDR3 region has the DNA TGTGCCATCAGCCAGGGGCTCTCCTATGGCTACACCTTC. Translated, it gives CAISQGLSYGYTF.